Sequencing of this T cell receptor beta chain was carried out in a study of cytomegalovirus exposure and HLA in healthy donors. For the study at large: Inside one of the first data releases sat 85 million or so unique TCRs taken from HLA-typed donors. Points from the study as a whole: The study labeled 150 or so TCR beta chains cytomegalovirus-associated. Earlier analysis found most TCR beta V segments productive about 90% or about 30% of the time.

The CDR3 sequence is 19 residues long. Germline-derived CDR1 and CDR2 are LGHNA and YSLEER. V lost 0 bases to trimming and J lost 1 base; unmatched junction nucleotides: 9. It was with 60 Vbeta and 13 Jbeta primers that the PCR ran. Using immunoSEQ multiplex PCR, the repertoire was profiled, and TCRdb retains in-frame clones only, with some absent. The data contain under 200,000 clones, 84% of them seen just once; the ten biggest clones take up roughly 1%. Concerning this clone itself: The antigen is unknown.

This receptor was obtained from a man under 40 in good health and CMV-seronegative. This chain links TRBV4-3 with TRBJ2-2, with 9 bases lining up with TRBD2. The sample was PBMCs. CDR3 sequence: CASSQETRRTSENTGELFF. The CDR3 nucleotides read TGCGCCAGCAGCCAAGAAACCCGCCGGACTAGCGAGAACACCGGGGAGCTGTTTTTT.